This passage covers 4 T cell receptor beta chains from one sample sequenced in a study of CD8 T cells in Susac syndrome (dated by TCRdb to 2018 to 2020). Library preparation used the immunoSEQ multiplex PCR assay. RNA was extracted using the RNeasy kit, and roughly 0.5 to 1 microgram was reverse transcribed with random hexamers. TCRdb reprocessing: public reads trimmed at Q25 with fastp, clones called with MiXCR, in-frame beta chains kept. Here each entry gathers all rows of one CDR3 protein and keeps the most common genes and DNA. Across this sample there are roughly 330,000 distinct CDR3 sequences, with about 90% seen only once. The top ten constitute roughly 0.059% of the sample. The sample was CD4+ T cells from PBMCs. The receptor set was obtained from a human donor with multiple sclerosis.

The chain uses TRBV5-1 and TRBJ1-4, with a possible D match to TRBD1 (5 bases). The CDR3 is made up of 15 amino acids. Trimming left V 4 bases short and J 8 bases short, with 18 bases between. Germline V gene sequence: CDR1 SGHRS, CDR2 YFSETQ. CDR3 residues: CASSIMGVVEEKLFF. The CDR3 nucleotides are TGCGCCAGCAGCATCATGGGGGTGGTGGAAGAAAAACTGTTTTTT.

The chain is built from TRBV6-1 and TRBJ1-2; D remains ambiguous. This CDR3 has 13 amino acids. Per the germline V gene, CDR1 is MNHNS and CDR2 is SASEGT. Trimming removed 3 bases at V and 12 bases at J, with 17 bases between. The CDR3 DNA sequence: TGTGCCAGCAGTGATCCCCTACCAATTACCAACACCTTC. Protein: CASSDPLPITNTF.

The chain carries TRBV5-1 and TRBJ1-2; D might be TRBD1 (5 bases). The CDR3 loop spans 16 amino acids. Germline V CDR1 and CDR2: SGHRS, YFSETQ. The V end was cut by 4 bases, the J end by 7 bases, with 23 bases between. The CDR3 nucleotides read TGCGCCAGCAGCCTGGGGCAAAGTCGGGGCGCGGGTGGCTACACCTTC. Translated, it gives CASSLGQSRGAGGYTF.

This chain connects TRBV12-3 or TRBV12-4 to TRBJ1-2; D is undetermined. The CDR3 loop spans 17 amino acids. V shed 2 bases and J shed 4 bases, with 20 bases lying between them. The CDR3 DNA follows: TGTGCCAGCAGTTTAAGTTTTGGGGATACAGAGGCCTATGGCTACACCTTC. Protein product: CASSLSFGDTEAYGYTF.